These T cell receptor beta chains were read from a single sample in a study of T cell responses to AZD1222 COVID-19 vaccine. Here immunoSEQ multiplex PCR was the method, and the copy in TCRdb shows in-frame clones only, minus some. Seen here are 95,000 to 100,000 clones, around 90% observed once, and the top ten hold roughly 12%. The sequencing used peripheral blood, collected on day 0 of AZD1222 vaccination. The receptors were gathered from an adult in good health. Both conserved end residues are part of each CDR3. The order of the fields is CDR3 length, J gene, clone size, V gene, CDR3 protein. Where a row states a size, it is once, few, many or the class of an expanded clone; other rows omit it.

17,TRBJ2-7,-,TRBV3-1/TRBV3-2,CASSQDGPLAGGYEQYF
16,TRBJ1-1,-,TRBV19,CASKSGEAVQNTEAFF
15,TRBJ1-5,-,TRBV2,CASSEAGGVNQPQHF
15,TRBJ2-7,-,TRBV19,CASSIDPSTHYEQYF
16,TRBJ2-7,-,TRBV27,CASSFRLTSGGNEQYF
13,TRBJ2-1,-,TRBV4-1,CASAQSSYNEQFF
13,TRBJ1-5,-,TRBV27,CASTDSPNQPQHF
17,TRBJ1-5,-,TRBV19,CASSINLGGRVDQPQHF
14,TRBJ1-6,-,TRBV19,CASTRDRGNSPLHF
14,TRBJ1-4,-,TRBV18,CASSPQGNTEKLFF
14,TRBJ1-6,-,TRBV6-5,CASSYGQGGRNLHF
14,TRBJ1-3,-,TRBV25-1,CASNQGSSGNTIYF
15,TRBJ1-5,-,TRBV28,CASSFTAFGDQPQHF
16,TRBJ2-5,-,TRBV10-3,CAISDQGWGLEETQYF
18,TRBJ2-4,once,TRBV28,CASSPLAGTGKTKNIQYF
14,TRBJ1-1,-,TRBV3-1/TRBV3-2,CASSQVRGRGEAFF
15,TRBJ1-2,-,TRBV5-1,CASSLGPGSSYGYTF
13,TRBJ2-1,few,TRBV5-5,CASSLAAVHEQFF
13,TRBJ1-4,-,TRBV10-3,CAISGGVNEKLFF
15,TRBJ2-7,-,TRBV10-1,CASSESSTGGDEQYF
17,TRBJ2-1,once,TRBV4-2,CASSQEVFVGSYNEQFF
13,TRBJ1-2,-,TRBV6-5,CASSYVSGYGYTF
16,TRBJ2-1,-,TRBV11-3,CASSATASGGYNEQFF
16,TRBJ2-1,-,TRBV9,CASSVGGLAGINEQFF
15,TRBJ1-4,-,TRBV19,CASSFLTGRNEKLFF
13,TRBJ1-1,-,TRBV4-1,CASSTLAGTEAFF
15,TRBJ1-5,-,TRBV27,CASSFGHSRNQPQHF
15,TRBJ1-3,-,TRBV12-5,CASGLVRAGGNTIYF
15,TRBJ1-6,-,TRBV6-1,CASSDRGGYNSPLHF
16,TRBJ2-1,-,TRBV5-1,CASSLGLAGGINEQFF
16,TRBJ1-3,once,TRBV9,CASSARQGITGNTIYF
13,TRBJ1-4,-,TRBV29-1,CSVFRGNNEKLFF
13,TRBJ2-7,-,TRBV6-2/TRBV6-3,CASSYVSNYEQYF
14,TRBJ1-2,-,TRBV7-2,CASSLAVQAHGYTF
13,TRBJ1-2,-,TRBV25-1,CASSAGQAEGYTF
15,TRBJ2-6,-,TRBV4-1,CASSQDPSGANVLTF
18,TRBJ2-7,-,TRBV19,CASSIGRSAGTGSYEQYF
13,TRBJ2-1,-,TRBV30,CAFGSGRGNEQFF